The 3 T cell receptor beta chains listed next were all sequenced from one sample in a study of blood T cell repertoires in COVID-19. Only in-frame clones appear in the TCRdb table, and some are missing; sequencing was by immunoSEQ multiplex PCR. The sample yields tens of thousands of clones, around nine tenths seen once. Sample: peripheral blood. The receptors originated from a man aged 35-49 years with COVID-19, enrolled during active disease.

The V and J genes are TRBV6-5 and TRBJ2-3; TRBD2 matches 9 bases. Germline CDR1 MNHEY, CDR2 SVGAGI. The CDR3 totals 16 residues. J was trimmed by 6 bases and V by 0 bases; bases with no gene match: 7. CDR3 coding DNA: TGTGCCAGCAGTTACTCCAGGTTAGCGGGGGCGGATACGCAGTATTTT. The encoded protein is CASSYSRLAGADTQYF.

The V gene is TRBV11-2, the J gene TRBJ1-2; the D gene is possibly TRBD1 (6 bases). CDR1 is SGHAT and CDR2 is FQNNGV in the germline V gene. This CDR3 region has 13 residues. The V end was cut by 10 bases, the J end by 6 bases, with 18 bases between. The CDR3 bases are TGTGCCACTGGGGACACTCCAACTCATGGCTACACCTTC. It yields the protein CATGDTPTHGYTF.

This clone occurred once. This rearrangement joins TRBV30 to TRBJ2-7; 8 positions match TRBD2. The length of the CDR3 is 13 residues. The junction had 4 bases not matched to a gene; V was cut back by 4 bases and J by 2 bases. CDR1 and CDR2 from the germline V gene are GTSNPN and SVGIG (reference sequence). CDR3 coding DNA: TGTGCCTGGAATCGGGGGGGAACCTACGAGCAGTACTTC. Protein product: CAWNRGGTYEQYF.